Sequencing of this TCR beta chain was carried out in a study of CXCR3-negative and CXCR3-positive naive CD8 T cells (dated by TCRdb to about 2019). Describing the broader study: About 150 million TRB reads were obtained in total, roughly 1.5 +/- 0.3 million reads per library. The diversity and physicochemical repertoire analyses included fewer than twelve donors pooled from two independent experiments. The TRBV-TRBJ cluster analysis covered naive subsets from a handful of donors and memory cells from 3 donors.

For each CD8+ T cell subset, flow sorting was done in triplicate, and a few hundred thousand cells per subset went directly into RLT lysis buffer. Peripheral blood mononuclear cells were isolated from buffy coats using standard density gradient centrifugation. Total RNA was extracted from sorted cells with an RNeasy Mini Kit. The run used a NextSeq 550. The Human TCR Profiling Kit (MiLaboratory) was used to make UMI-labeled 5' RACE TRB cDNA libraries. cDNA synthesis used the entire amount of extracted RNA, and PCR amplification then used the entire amount of cDNA produced. Libraries were prepared in parallel using an identical number of PCR cycles. In the source study's methods: MIGEC and MiXCR extracted about 48,000 +/- 9,800 unique UMI-labeled TRB cDNA molecules per library, requiring at least two reads per UMI. An average of approximately 40,000 +/- 10,000 functional in-frame TRB CDR3 nucleotide clonotypes without stop codons was found per library. After each sample was downsampled to 5000 UMI-labeled TRB molecules, VDJtools was used to calculate diversity metrics such as normalized Shannon-Wiener and Chao1. For the central five CDR3 residues, VDJtools calculated physicochemical properties weighted by clonotype size, namely interaction energy, strength, volume and Kidera factor 4. TCRdb reanalyzed the reads, keeping one entry per CDR3 protein sequence and omitting DNA. TCRdb, rather than the study authors, made the V and J calls. This sample's table contains 38,000 or so distinct CDR3 sequences. About 14% of the sample is held by the ten biggest clonotypes.

Results and caveats for the whole study, not just this receptor: TRBV-TRBJ usage was similar between naive CXCR3-negative and CXCR3-positive cells from the same donor, while memory cells showed distinct patterns. Surface CD5, linked to self-reactivity in mice, was comparable between naive subsets; TCR interaction strength was therefore also inferred from TRB CDR3 physicochemical properties. Freshly isolated PBMCs were used for most assays because CXCR3 expression went down partially after cryopreservation. Both naive subsets had comparably high repertoire diversity, while memory CD8+ T cells had much lower repertoire diversity.

A note on this clonotype: Its antigen is unknown.

Sequenced input: memory CD8+ T cells from blood. In the paper's terms, the cell subset or site label means: conventional CD8+ memory T cells (TMEM), sorted as controls. The TCR sequence derives from a human donor in good health. Some clones in this sample may be carry-over from other donors' samples.

The CDR3 reads CASSPLDSTYEQYF. This chain is built from TRBV28 and TRBJ2-7. Reading the germline V gene gives CDR1 MDHEN and CDR2 SYDVKM. Counted from cysteine to phenylalanine, this CDR3 has 14 amino acids. DNA was not recorded.